This T cell receptor (beta chain) was sequenced in a study of T cell repertoires in cytomegalovirus infection. Across the whole study: Evidence of both CMV infection and a matching HLA type came from public TCR beta signatures. Study conclusions and caveats: It was HLA-C-restricted CMV-specific TCR beta clonotypes that dominated the response ex vivo.

Germline CDR1 SGHAT, CDR2 FQDESV (reference sequence). The CDR3 runs to 15 residues. J gave up 2 bases and V 4 bases, and 7 bases lay outside the gene matches. TCRdb analysed the reads with MiXCR anew, one entry per CDR3 protein. The table has hundreds of thousands of distinct CDR3 sequences, around 11% seen once. This clonotype was counted at least ten times. Its specificity is unknown. This clonotype originated in a human donor in good health (CMV status not recorded). Some clones in this sample may be carry-over from other donors' samples. The gene calls are TRBV11-1 and TRBJ1-2, with 7 nucleotides matching TRBD1. Sequencing was done on a sample of PBMCs. This chain's CDR3 is CASSYGQATNYGYTF. Written as DNA, the CDR3 is TGTGCCAGCAGCTACGGACAGGCCACCAACTATGGCTACACCTTC.